Described below is a single T cell receptor (beta chain) sequence and its context. The data were taken from a study of blood T cell repertoires in COVID-19. Background on the study: Samples came from the United States, Italy and Spain, spanning acute and convalescent COVID-19. T cells, B-cell-depleted T cells, or PBMCs provided the cDNA or gDNA that served as material.

In the original analysis: Amplification from reference gene primers served as the basis for estimated nucleated cell counts. Profiled with immunoSEQ multiplex PCR; TCRdb holds only in-frame clones, not every one. That table furnishes V, J and clone size, whereas the DNA furnished D and trimming. Here the sample spans approximately 240,000 clones, just under 85% being singletons. The clonotype comes from a woman in her sixties or seventies with active or convalescent COVID-19. The sample taken for sequencing was peripheral blood.

The CDR3 is CASSDLWGNQETQYF. The CDR3 coding sequence is TGTGCCAGCAGCGACCTTTGGGGCAACCAAGAGACCCAGTACTTC. J is TRBJ2-5 and V is TRBV3-1 (or the pseudogene TRBV3-2); possibly TRBD1 for D (5 bases). V was cut by 5 bases and J by 0 bases, with 13 bases left in between. The germline CDR1 and CDR2 sequences are LGHDT and YNNKEL (reference sequence). The CDR3 is made up of 15 amino acids.